Listed below are T cell receptor beta chains from one sample, sequenced in a study of beta chain features in type 1 diabetes. Sequencing was performed with immunoSEQ multiplex PCR; in TCRdb, only in-frame clones are kept and a portion is missing. This repertoire shows a few hundred thousand clones, roughly 13% found once; its top ten account for over 0.008%. Sequenced material: naive CD4+ T cells from blood. These TCRs come from a woman between 18 and 29 years old with type 1 diabetes. CDR3s include the opening cysteine and the closing phenylalanine or tryptophan. Fields, in order: J gene, D gene, V gene, clone size, CDR3 DNA, CDR3 protein. A D gene is named only where the DNA matches it firmly. Where a row states a size, it is once, few, many or the class of an expanded clone; other rows omit it.

J gene: TRBJ2-7
D gene: TRBD1
V gene: TRBV5-1
clone size: few
CDR3 DNA: TGCGCCAGCAGCTTGCAGGACAGGGACGAGCAGTACTTC
CDR3 protein: CASSLQDRDEQYF

J gene: TRBJ1-2
D gene: NA
V gene: TRBV2
clone size: few
CDR3 DNA: TGTGCCAGCAGCGAAGGTTTCGCGGGCGGTAGTGGCTATGGCTACACCTTC
CDR3 protein: CASSEGFAGGSGYGYTF

J gene: TRBJ1-5
D gene: NA
V gene: TRBV18
clone size: few
CDR3 DNA: TGTGCCAGCTCACCATTGGGCCAGGATTATCAGCCCCAGCATTTT
CDR3 protein: CASSPLGQDYQPQHF

J gene: TRBJ1-5
D gene: TRBD1
V gene: TRBV4-1
clone size: NA
CDR3 DNA: TGCGCCAGCAGCGCAGGACAGGGCGGTCAGCCCCAGCATTTT
CDR3 protein: CASSAGQGGQPQHF

J gene: TRBJ1-2
D gene: TRBD1
V gene: TRBV5-1
clone size: few
CDR3 DNA: TGCGCCAGCAGCTTGGATCAGGGGGATGGCTACACCTTC
CDR3 protein: CASSLDQGDGYTF

J gene: TRBJ2-1
D gene: TRBD2
V gene: TRBV30
clone size: NA
CDR3 DNA: TGTGCCTGGATGGGACTAGCGGGAGACTCCTACAATGAGCAGTTCTTC
CDR3 protein: CAWMGLAGDSYNEQFF

J gene: TRBJ2-7
D gene: NA
V gene: TRBV29-1
clone size: few
CDR3 DNA: TGCAGCGTTAAAGGCAGGGCAACCTACGAGCAGTACTTC
CDR3 protein: CSVKGRATYEQYF

J gene: TRBJ1-4
D gene: NA
V gene: TRBV27
clone size: NA
CDR3 DNA: TGTGCCAGTAGCGCCCTCGGCGAAAAACTGTTTTTT
CDR3 protein: CASSALGEKLFF

J gene: TRBJ2-1
D gene: TRBD1
V gene: TRBV15
clone size: NA
CDR3 DNA: TGTGCCACCAGAGACCCCGGGACAGGGGTGAATGAGCAGTTCTTC
CDR3 protein: CATRDPGTGVNEQFF

J gene: TRBJ2-1
D gene: TRBD2
V gene: TRBV28
clone size: few
CDR3 DNA: TGTGCCAGCAGTTTATGGGCTAGCGGCAATGAGCAGTTCTTC
CDR3 protein: CASSLWASGNEQFF

J gene: TRBJ1-1
D gene: TRBD1
V gene: TRBV5-4
clone size: NA
CDR3 DNA: TGTGCCAGCAGCTTGGGGGGACAGGGGTCGAACACTGAAGCTTTCTTT
CDR3 protein: CASSLGGQGSNTEAFF

J gene: TRBJ2-6
D gene: NA
V gene: TRBV11-3
clone size: few
CDR3 DNA: TGTGCCAGCAGCCCGACCGGACTGAGCTCTGGGGCCAACGTCCTGACTTTC
CDR3 protein: CASSPTGLSSGANVLTF

J gene: TRBJ2-5
D gene: TRBD2
V gene: TRBV28
clone size: NA
CDR3 DNA: TGTGCCAGCAGGGGGGAGGGGACTAGCGGGAGAAGAGGGGAGACCCAGTACTTC
CDR3 protein: CASRGEGTSGRRGETQYF

J gene: TRBJ2-7
D gene: NA
V gene: TRBV6-1
clone size: NA
CDR3 DNA: TGTGCCAGTAACTTATACCCAACCTACGAGCAGTACTTC
CDR3 protein: CASNLYPTYEQYF

J gene: TRBJ2-1
D gene: TRBD2
V gene: TRBV19
clone size: NA
CDR3 DNA: TGTGCCAGTAGAAGCGGCGGCGGGAGGGCCAGATATGAGCAGTTCTTC
CDR3 protein: CASRSGGGRARYEQFF

J gene: TRBJ1-2
D gene: TRBD1
V gene: TRBV19
clone size: NA
CDR3 DNA: TGTGCCAGTAGTTCGCCGGGACAGGGCCGCTATGGCTACACCTTC
CDR3 protein: CASSSPGQGRYGYTF

J gene: TRBJ1-1
D gene: TRBD1
V gene: TRBV25-1
clone size: NA
CDR3 DNA: TGTGCCAGCAGGAGGACAGGGGGGGTGTACACTGAAGCTTTCTTT
CDR3 protein: CASRRTGGVYTEAFF

J gene: TRBJ2-3
D gene: NA
V gene: TRBV21-1
clone size: few
CDR3 DNA: TGTGCCAGCAGCATCACTAGGTATCTCACAGATACGCAGTATTTT
CDR3 protein: CASSITRYLTDTQYF

J gene: TRBJ2-5
D gene: NA
V gene: TRBV5-6
clone size: NA
CDR3 DNA: TGTGCCAGCAGTTTCAAAGAGACCCAGTACTTC
CDR3 protein: CASSFKETQYF

J gene: TRBJ1-1
D gene: TRBD1
V gene: TRBV7-2
clone size: NA
CDR3 DNA: TGTGCCAGCAGCTTCCGGACAGGGCAGAACACTGAAGCTTTCTTT
CDR3 protein: CASSFRTGQNTEAFF

J gene: TRBJ2-7
D gene: TRBD1
V gene: TRBV2
clone size: NA
CDR3 DNA: TGTGCCAGCAGTGGACAGGGTTACGAGCAGTACTTC
CDR3 protein: CASSGQGYEQYF

J gene: TRBJ2-3
D gene: NA
V gene: TRBV15
clone size: few
CDR3 DNA: TGTGCCACCAGCACCCGGGACTTCAGCACAGATACGCAGTATTTT
CDR3 protein: CATSTRDFSTDTQYF

J gene: TRBJ1-2
D gene: NA
V gene: TRBV7-2
clone size: NA
CDR3 DNA: TGTGCCAGCAGCTTAACCGGACAGACAAGGTGGTATGGCTACACCTTC
CDR3 protein: CASSLTGQTRWYGYTF

J gene: TRBJ2-3
D gene: NA
V gene: TRBV30
clone size: few
CDR3 DNA: TGTGCCTGGAGTGTAGGCGGATCTAGCACAGATACGCAGTATTTT
CDR3 protein: CAWSVGGSSTDTQYF

J gene: TRBJ2-3
D gene: TRBD2
V gene: TRBV7-6
clone size: NA
CDR3 DNA: TGTGCCAGCAGCACGGGGGGGCATACAGATACGCAGTATTTT
CDR3 protein: CASSTGGHTDTQYF

J gene: TRBJ2-1
D gene: NA
V gene: TRBV23-1
clone size: few
CDR3 DNA: TGCGCCAGCAGTCAATGTGGGCGAACACCTTTCGATGAGCAGTTCTTC
CDR3 protein: CASSQCGRTPFDEQFF

J gene: TRBJ1-2
D gene: NA
V gene: TRBV7-9
clone size: few
CDR3 DNA: TGTGCCAGCACTGAGGAGGATGGCTACACCTTC
CDR3 protein: CASTEEDGYTF

J gene: TRBJ2-7
D gene: NA
V gene: TRBV6-5
clone size: few
CDR3 DNA: TGTGCCAGCAGGCGAACCCTGACAGGTAGCTACGAGCAGTACTTC
CDR3 protein: CASRRTLTGSYEQYF

J gene: TRBJ2-2
D gene: TRBD1
V gene: TRBV12-5
clone size: few
CDR3 DNA: TGTGCTAGTGCCACAGGGGGAAACACCGGGGAGCTGTTTTTT
CDR3 protein: CASATGGNTGELFF

J gene: TRBJ2-2
D gene: TRBD1
V gene: TRBV30
clone size: NA
CDR3 DNA: TGTGCCTGGGACAGGGTAGGGACCGGGGAGCTGTTTTTT
CDR3 protein: CAWDRVGTGELFF

J gene: TRBJ2-3
D gene: TRBD2
V gene: TRBV19
clone size: NA
CDR3 DNA: TGTGCCAGTAGACCAGGGACTAGCGGGATGGGAGATACGCAGTATTTT
CDR3 protein: CASRPGTSGMGDTQYF

J gene: TRBJ2-5
D gene: NA
V gene: TRBV2
clone size: few
CDR3 DNA: TGTGCCAGCAGTCCTGGGGCAGTACAAGAGACCCAGTACTTC
CDR3 protein: CASSPGAVQETQYF

J gene: TRBJ2-7
D gene: TRBD2
V gene: TRBV9
clone size: few
CDR3 DNA: TGTGCCAGCAGCGTACTCGCGGGAGGCTACGAGCAGTACTTC
CDR3 protein: CASSVLAGGYEQYF

J gene: TRBJ2-1
D gene: TRBD2
V gene: TRBV4-2
clone size: few
CDR3 DNA: TGTGCCAGCAGCAAGAGGACTAGCGGGATCTACAATGAGCAGTTCTTC
CDR3 protein: CASSKRTSGIYNEQFF

J gene: TRBJ1-6
D gene: NA
V gene: TRBV7-8
clone size: NA
CDR3 DNA: TGTGCCAGCAGCTTAGCAGCTTCACCCCTCCACTTT
CDR3 protein: CASSLAASPLHF

J gene: TRBJ2-5
D gene: TRBD1
V gene: TRBV5-1
clone size: NA
CDR3 DNA: TGCGCCAGCAGCTTGGGGGGACAGCTGGAAGAGACCCAGTACTTC
CDR3 protein: CASSLGGQLEETQYF

J gene: TRBJ2-7
D gene: NA
V gene: TRBV5-1
clone size: few
CDR3 DNA: TGCGCCAGCAGCTTGGAGCCAGGTAATATCTACGAGCAGTACTTC
CDR3 protein: CASSLEPGNIYEQYF